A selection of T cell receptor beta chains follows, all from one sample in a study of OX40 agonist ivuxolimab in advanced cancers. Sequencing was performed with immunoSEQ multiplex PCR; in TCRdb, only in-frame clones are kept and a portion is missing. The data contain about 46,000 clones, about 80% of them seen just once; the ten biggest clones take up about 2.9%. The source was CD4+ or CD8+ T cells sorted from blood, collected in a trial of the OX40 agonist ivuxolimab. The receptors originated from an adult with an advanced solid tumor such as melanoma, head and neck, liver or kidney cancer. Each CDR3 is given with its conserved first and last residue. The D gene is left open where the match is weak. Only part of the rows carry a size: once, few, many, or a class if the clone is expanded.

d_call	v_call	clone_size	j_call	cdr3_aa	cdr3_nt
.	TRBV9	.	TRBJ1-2	CASSAQGRANYGYTF	TGTGCCAGCAGCGCACAGGGCCGAGCTAACTATGGCTACACCTTC
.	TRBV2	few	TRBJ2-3	CASSETGTSRGLQYF	TGTGCCAGCAGTGAAACCGGGACTAGCAGGGGGCTTCAGTATTTT
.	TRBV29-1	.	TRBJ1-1	CSVNDQGPEAFF	TGCAGCGTCAACGATCAGGGCCCAGAAGCTTTCTTT
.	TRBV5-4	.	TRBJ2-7	CASSAGDRAGGALHYEQYF	TGTGCCAGCAGCGCAGGGGACAGGGCCGGGGGGGCGCTCCACTACGAGCAGTACTTC
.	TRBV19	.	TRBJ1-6	CASTRDTYNSPLHF	TGTGCCAGTACCCGGGACACCTATAATTCACCCCTCCACTTT
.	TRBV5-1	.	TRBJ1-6	CASSGDSSYNSPLHF	TGCGCCAGCAGCGGCGACAGCTCCTATAATTCACCCCTCCACTTT
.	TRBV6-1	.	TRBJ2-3	CASSRAGYTDTQYF	TGTGCCAGCAGTCGGGCAGGATACACAGATACGCAGTATTTT
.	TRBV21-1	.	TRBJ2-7	CASSKELSGRGESYEQYF	TGTGCCAGCAGCAAGGAACTATCGGGCAGGGGGGAATCCTACGAGCAGTACTTC
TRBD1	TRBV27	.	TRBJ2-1	CASRGTESGQGGYNEQFF	TGTGCCAGCAGGGGGACCGAATCGGGACAGGGGGGTTACAATGAGCAGTTCTTC
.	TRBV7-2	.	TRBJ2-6	CASSSQGTGANVLTF	TGTGCCAGCAGCTCCCAGGGAACTGGGGCCAACGTCCTGACTTTC
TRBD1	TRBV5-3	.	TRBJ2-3	CARSPDRGYDTQYF	TGTGCCAGAAGCCCGGACAGGGGGTACGATACGCAGTATTTT
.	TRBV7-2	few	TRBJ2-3	CASSSLTDTQYF	TGTGCCAGCAGCTCCCTCACAGATACGCAGTATTTT
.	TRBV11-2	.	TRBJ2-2	CASSSHVRWSTGELFF	TGTGCCAGCAGCTCCCATGTACGGTGGAGCACCGGGGAGCTGTTTTTT
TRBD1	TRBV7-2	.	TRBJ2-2	CASSPTGAGTGELFF	TGTGCCAGCAGCCCGACAGGGGCTGGCACCGGGGAGCTGTTTTTT
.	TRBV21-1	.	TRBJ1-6	CASSKIAAGGIDSPLHF	TGTGCCAGCAGCAAAATCGCGGCAGGGGGCATTGATTCACCCCTCCACTTT
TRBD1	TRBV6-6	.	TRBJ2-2	CASRNRGPTGELFF	TGTGCCAGCAGAAACAGGGGGCCGACCGGGGAGCTGTTTTTT
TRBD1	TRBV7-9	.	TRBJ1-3	CASSQTGGAGNTIYF	TGTGCCAGCAGTCAGACAGGGGGCGCTGGAAACACCATATATTTT
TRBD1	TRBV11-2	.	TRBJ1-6	CASSLGGTGRSNNSPLHF	TGTGCCAGCAGCTTAGGAGGGACAGGGAGATCCAATAATTCACCCCTCCACTTT
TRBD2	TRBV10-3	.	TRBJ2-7	CAISESGGLATYEQYF	TGTGCCATCAGTGAGAGCGGGGGCCTAGCGACCTACGAGCAGTACTTC
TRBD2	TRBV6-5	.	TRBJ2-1	CASRSSSGAYNEQFF	TGTGCCAGCAGATCATCTAGCGGGGCCTACAATGAGCAGTTCTTC
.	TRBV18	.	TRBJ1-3	CASSPPVGFGQNSGNTIYF	TGTGCCAGCTCACCACCAGTCGGGTTCGGGCAAAACTCTGGAAACACCATATATTTT
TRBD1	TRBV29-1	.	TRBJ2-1	CSTTGGAFNEQFF	TGCAGCACTACAGGGGGCGCGTTCAATGAGCAGTTCTTC
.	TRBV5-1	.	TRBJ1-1	CASSLVGGIEAFF	TGCGCCAGCAGCTTGGTTGGGGGGATTGAAGCTTTCTTT
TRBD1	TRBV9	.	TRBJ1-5	CASSAGGGGGQPQHF	TGTGCCAGCAGCGCAGGGGGGGGTGGCGGTCAGCCCCAGCATTTT
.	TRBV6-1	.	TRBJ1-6	CASSVSGTVKDSPLHF	TGTGCCAGCAGTGTCTCCGGGACGGTGAAGGATTCACCCCTCCACTTT
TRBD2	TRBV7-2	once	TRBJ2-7	CASSLVSGGSSYEQYF	TGTGCCAGCAGCTTAGTAAGCGGGGGAAGCTCCTACGAGCAGTACTTC
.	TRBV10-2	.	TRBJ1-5	CASSESKYQPQHF	TGCGCCAGCAGTGAGTCAAAATATCAGCCCCAGCATTTT
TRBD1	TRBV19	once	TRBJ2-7	CASSTPKGTANSYEQYF	TGTGCCAGTAGTACACCCAAGGGGACAGCGAACTCCTACGAGCAGTACTTC
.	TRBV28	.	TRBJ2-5	CASRGPTETQYF	TGTGCCAGCCGGGGACCCACAGAGACCCAGTACTTC
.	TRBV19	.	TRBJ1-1	CASSMVDTEAFF	TGTGCCAGTAGTATGGTGGACACTGAAGCTTTCTTT
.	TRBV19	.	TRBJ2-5	CASSRGPWETQYF	TGTGCCAGTAGTCGCGGGCCCTGGGAGACCCAGTACTTC
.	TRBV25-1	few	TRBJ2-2	CASSDPGGLPGELFF	TGTGCCAGCAGTGACCCCGGGGGTCTCCCCGGGGAGCTGTTTTTT
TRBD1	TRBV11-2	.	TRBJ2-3	CASSFKTGQGGTDTQYF	TGTGCCAGCAGCTTCAAGACCGGACAGGGGGGGACAGATACGCAGTATTTT
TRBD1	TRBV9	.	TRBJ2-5	CASSVEGDSEETQYF	TGTGCCAGCAGCGTAGAAGGGGACAGCGAAGAGACCCAGTACTTC
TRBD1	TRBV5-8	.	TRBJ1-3	CAGHTLEGAVGNTIYF	TGTGCCGGACACACCTTGGAGGGGGCGGTTGGAAACACCATATATTTT